Each of the 14 T cell receptor beta chains below was sequenced from the same sample in a study of beta chain features in type 1 diabetes. Every isolated RNA sample was fully reverse transcribed, so sequencing captured expressed TCRB transcripts. Produced via immunoSEQ multiplex PCR; TCRdb's table is partial and in-frame only. The repertoire consists of around 250,000 clones, with about 26% occurring once and the leading ten covering under 4.5%. Sequencing input: central memory CD4+ T cells from blood. The receptors here all came from a man younger than 40 in good health.

This clone was seen only a few times. This chain links TRBV5-5 with TRBJ2-2, with 14 positions matching TRBD2. The germline V gene has CDR1 SGHKS and CDR2 YYEKEE (reference sequence). The CDR3 loop spans 17 amino acids. V was pared by 4 bases and J by 10 bases, with 12 bases of the junction left unmatched. For the CDR3, the DNA is TGTGCCAGCAGCCCCCGGACTAGCGGGGGGTTCCGTGAGGAGCTGTTTTTT. Translation: CASSPRTSGGFREELFF.

There are many counts of this clone. The rearrangement joins TRBV9 to TRBJ2-6; D gene uncertain. V was pared by 4 bases and J by 0 bases, with 8 bases between. CDR3 length: 15 amino acids. CDR1 SGDLS and CDR2 YYNGEE come from the germline V gene. The CDR3 is CASSKKGSGANVLTF. The CDR3, as DNA: TGTGCCAGCAGCAAGAAAGGCTCTGGGGCCAACGTCCTGACTTTC. The full variable domain, with the rest looked up from reference TRBV9 and TRBJ2-6, is DSGVTQTPKHLITATGQRVTLRCSPRSGDLSVYWYQQSLDQGLQFLIQYYNGEERAKGNILERFSAQQFPDLHSELNLSSLELGDSALYFCASSKKGSGANVLTFGAGSRLTVL.

This clone was seen a few times. CDR3 protein: CASSQGPSGAQFF. The CDR3, as DNA: TGTGCCAGCAGCCAAGGGCCTAGCGGCGCGCAGTTCTTC. This chain links TRBV14 with TRBJ2-1; 7 nucleotides agree with TRBD2. The ends lost 1 base at V and 12 bases at J; junction bases unmatched: 6. The CDR3 is made up of 13 amino acids. CDR1 is SGHDN and CDR2 is FVKESK in the germline V gene.

This chain connects TRBV5-1 to TRBJ2-3, with TRBD1 matching over 8 bases. Losses at the gene ends were 6 bases for V and 4 bases for J; bases not matched to a gene: 10. Germline-derived CDR1 and CDR2 are SGHRS and YFSETQ. This CDR3 comprises 15 residues. The DNA of the CDR3 is TGCGCCAGCACTAGGACAGGGCCCAGGTCAGATACGCAGTATTTT. It translates to CASTRTGPRSDTQYF.

J is TRBJ2-1 and V is TRBV30, with D hard to call. The CDR3 totals 11 residues. Trimming cost V 1 base and J 8 bases, with 6 bases left between them. Germline V gene lookup returns CDR1 GTSNPN and CDR2 SVGIG (reference sequence). Written as DNA, the CDR3 is TGTGCCTGGAGTGGAATGGATGAGCAGTTCTTC. Its protein product is CAWSGMDEQFF.

This clone turned up a few times. J is TRBJ2-3 and V is TRBV19, with 8 bases lining up with TRBD1. Trimming removed 5 bases from V and 3 bases from J; junction bases left unmatched: 7. This CDR3 has 15 residues. CDR1 and CDR2 (germline): LNHDA, SQIVND (reference sequence). CDR3 protein: CASSSGQGRTDTQYF. The CDR3 region has the DNA TGTGCCAGTAGTTCAGGACAGGGAAGAACAGATACGCAGTATTTT.

This clone was counted between two and nine times. This CDR3 reads CASTADSSYNEQFF. The CDR3 DNA reads TGTGCCAGTACCGCGGACAGCTCCTACAATGAGCAGTTCTTC. The J gene is TRBJ2-1, the V gene TRBV19; tentative D call: TRBD1 (6 bases). V lost 7 bases and J lost 0, with 10 bases in between. The CDR3 consists of 14 residues. Germline CDR1 reads LNHDA; CDR2 reads SQIVND (reference sequence).

The V call is TRBV4-2, the J call TRBJ1-4; TRBD1 might be the D (5 bases). Germline assignment: CDR1 LGHNA and CDR2 YNFKEQ. V gave up 5 bases and J gave up 8 bases, with 18 bases separating them. The CDR3 consists of 15 residues. CDR3 DNA: TGTGCCAGCAGCGATGGGGGAGCCGGGATGGAAAAACTGTTTTTT. It is translated as CASSDGGAGMEKLFF.

This clone was picked up a small number of times. This chain links TRBV29-1 with TRBJ2-5; D may be TRBD1 or TRBD2 (5 bases each). The CDR3 spans 14 residues. The germline V gene encodes CDR1 SQVTM and CDR2 ANQGSEA. V lost 5 bases to trimming and J lost 5 bases, with 18 bases between them. The chain's CDR3 is CSVSPGPLGETQYF. The CDR3, as DNA: TGCAGCGTTTCCCCGGGGCCCCTCGGGGAGACCCAGTACTTC.

V is TRBV10-3 and J is TRBJ1-1; possible D gene TRBD1, 6 bases. The CDR3 loop spans 13 amino acids. Per germline, CDR1 ENHRY and CDR2 SYGVKD. Trimming took off 7 bases at V and 1 base at J, with 10 bases between the two ends. The CDR3 DNA is TGTGCCATCACGGACAGAGAGAACACTGAAGCTTTCTTT. Translated, it gives CAITDRENTEAFF.

This clone has just a few counts. The chain carries TRBV27 and TRBJ2-7; TRBD1 is a possible D gene (9 bases). Germline V gene data show CDR1 as MNHEY and CDR2 as SMNVEV (reference sequence). The V and J ends lost 6 bases and 6 bases respectively, with 33 bases between them. The CDR3 contains 19 residues. CDR3 coding DNA: TGTGCCAGCAGCCCAGGACAGGGGTTACGGACTAGCCCGGCTTTCGAGCAGTACTTC. This translates into CASSPGQGLRTSPAFEQYF.

V usage is TRBV11-2 and J usage is TRBJ2-3; maybe TRBD2 (7 bases). CDR1 is SGHAT, CDR2 FQNNGV, per germline. V lost 5 bases and J lost 1, with 16 bases in between. This CDR3 contains 16 residues. The CDR3 spells CASSSGTFGGTDTQYF. DNA of the CDR3: TGTGCCAGCAGCAGCGGGACATTCGGTGGCACAGATACGCAGTATTTT.

This chain connects TRBV2 to TRBJ1-1; no reliable D call. V lost 1 base to trimming and J lost 1 base, with 10 bases between them. Per germline, CDR1 SNHLY and CDR2 FYNNEI. This CDR3 region has 15 residues. CDR3 nucleotides: TGTGCCAGCAGTGAAGGCAGGAAGACGAACACTGAAGCTTTCTTT. Amino acids: CASSEGRKTNTEAFF.

This chain uses TRBV30 with TRBJ2-1; D not resolved. CDR3 length: 11 amino acids. Germline V gene lookup returns CDR1 GTSNPN and CDR2 SVGIG (reference sequence). V lost 0 bases, J lost 9 bases, and 6 bases lay in between. CDR3 amino acids: CAWSVRGEQFF. CDR3 bases: TGTGCCTGGAGTGTCAGAGGTGAGCAGTTCTTC.